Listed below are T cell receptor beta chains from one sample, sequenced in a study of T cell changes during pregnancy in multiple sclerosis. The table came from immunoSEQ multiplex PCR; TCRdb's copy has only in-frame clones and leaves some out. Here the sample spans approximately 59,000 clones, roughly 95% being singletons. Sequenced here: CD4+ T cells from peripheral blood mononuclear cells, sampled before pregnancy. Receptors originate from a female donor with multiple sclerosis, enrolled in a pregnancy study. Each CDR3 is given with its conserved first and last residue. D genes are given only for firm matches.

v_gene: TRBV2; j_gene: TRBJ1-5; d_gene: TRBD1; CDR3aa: CASSLDRGFQPQHF
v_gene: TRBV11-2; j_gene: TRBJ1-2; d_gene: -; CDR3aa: CASSLDSSLGGGYTF
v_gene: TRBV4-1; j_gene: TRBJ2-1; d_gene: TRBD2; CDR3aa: CASRALAGVPGYEQFF
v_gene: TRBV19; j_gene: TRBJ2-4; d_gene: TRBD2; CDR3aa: CASSPTSGRVYIQYF
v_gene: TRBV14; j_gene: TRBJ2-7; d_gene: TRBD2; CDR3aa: CASSSLTGGPKRNEQYF
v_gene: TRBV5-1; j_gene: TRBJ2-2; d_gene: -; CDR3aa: CASSFPGNVAGELFF
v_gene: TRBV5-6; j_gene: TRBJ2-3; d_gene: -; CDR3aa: CASSLLLAEYTDTQYF
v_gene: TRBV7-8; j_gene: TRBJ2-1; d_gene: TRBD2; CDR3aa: CASSLYAGGLSSYNEQFF
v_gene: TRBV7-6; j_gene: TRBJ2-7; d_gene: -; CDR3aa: CASSSESTGTYEQYF
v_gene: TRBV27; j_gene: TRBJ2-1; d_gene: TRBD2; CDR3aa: CASSFTSGRALVSDEQFF
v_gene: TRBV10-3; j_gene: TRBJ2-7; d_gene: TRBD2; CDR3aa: CAIRGSGISYEQYF
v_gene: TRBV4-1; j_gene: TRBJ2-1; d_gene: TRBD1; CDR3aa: CASSRAPTGGINEQFF
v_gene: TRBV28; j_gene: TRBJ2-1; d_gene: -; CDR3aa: CASSLHPGFERAWFF
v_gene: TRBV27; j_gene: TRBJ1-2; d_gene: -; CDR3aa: CASSRGHQDGYTF
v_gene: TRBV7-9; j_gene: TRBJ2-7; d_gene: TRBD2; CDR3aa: CASSLGRDYSKQYF
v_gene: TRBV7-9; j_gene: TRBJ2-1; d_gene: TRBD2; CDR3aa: CASSLGGLAKQFF
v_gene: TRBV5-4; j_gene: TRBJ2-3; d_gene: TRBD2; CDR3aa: CASHAGGTDTQYF
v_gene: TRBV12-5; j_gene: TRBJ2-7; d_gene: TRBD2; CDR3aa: CASSAGGNSYEQYF
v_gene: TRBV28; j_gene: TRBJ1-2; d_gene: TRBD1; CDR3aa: CASRTGGFGYTF
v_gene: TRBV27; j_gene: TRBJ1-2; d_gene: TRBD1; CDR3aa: CASSFTPGQAVNYGYTF
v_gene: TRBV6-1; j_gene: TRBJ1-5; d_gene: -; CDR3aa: CASSTATGFDQPQHF
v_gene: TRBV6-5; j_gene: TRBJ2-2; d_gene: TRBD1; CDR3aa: CASKTGGYTGELFF
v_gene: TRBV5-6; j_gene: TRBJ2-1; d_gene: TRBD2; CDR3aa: CASSSGLADFSYNEQFF
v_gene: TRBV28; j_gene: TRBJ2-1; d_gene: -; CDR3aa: CASSLGAGIYNEQFF
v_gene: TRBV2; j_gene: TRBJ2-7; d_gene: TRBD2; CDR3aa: CASTETGLDRAEQYF
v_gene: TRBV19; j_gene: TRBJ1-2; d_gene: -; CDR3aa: CASSRDRTNYGYTF
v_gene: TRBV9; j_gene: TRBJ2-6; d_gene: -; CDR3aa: CASSVDPRAGSGANVLTF
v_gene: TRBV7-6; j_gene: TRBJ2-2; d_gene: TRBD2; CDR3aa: CASSLTGTSTGELFF
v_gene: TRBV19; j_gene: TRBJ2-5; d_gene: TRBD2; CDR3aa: CASSMLAGGVVETQYF
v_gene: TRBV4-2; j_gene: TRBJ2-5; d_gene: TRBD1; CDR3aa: CASSQGQGEGTQYF
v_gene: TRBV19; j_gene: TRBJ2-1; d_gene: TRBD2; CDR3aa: CASREPGLAGNEQFF
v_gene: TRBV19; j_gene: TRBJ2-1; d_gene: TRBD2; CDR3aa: CASSITGVRGLAAYNEQFF
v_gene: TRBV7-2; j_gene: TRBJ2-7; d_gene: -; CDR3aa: CASSQGLEGFGYEQYF
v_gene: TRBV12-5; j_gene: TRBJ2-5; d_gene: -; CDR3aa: CASGPGSRARETQYF
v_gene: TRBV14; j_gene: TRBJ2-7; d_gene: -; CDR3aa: CASSQGTGVTYEQYF
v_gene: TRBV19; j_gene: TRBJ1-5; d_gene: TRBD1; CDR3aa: CASRTGQQPQHF
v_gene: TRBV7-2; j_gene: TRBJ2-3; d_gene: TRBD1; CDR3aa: CASGRDSDTDTQYF
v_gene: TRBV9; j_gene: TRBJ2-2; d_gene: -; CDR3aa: CASSAGGTGELFF
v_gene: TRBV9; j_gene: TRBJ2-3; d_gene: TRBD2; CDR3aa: CASSVAGGGTDTQYF
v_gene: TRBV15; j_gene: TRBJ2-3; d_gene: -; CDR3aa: CATSQATSNTQYF
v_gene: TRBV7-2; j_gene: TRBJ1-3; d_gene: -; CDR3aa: CASSPGANTIYF
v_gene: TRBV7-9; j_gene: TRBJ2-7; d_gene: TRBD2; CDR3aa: CASSLAAGGPYEQYF
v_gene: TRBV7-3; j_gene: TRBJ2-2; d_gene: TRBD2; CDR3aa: CASSLKGGSGTGELFF
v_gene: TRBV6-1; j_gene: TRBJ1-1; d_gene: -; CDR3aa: CASSELRGRVKNTEAFF
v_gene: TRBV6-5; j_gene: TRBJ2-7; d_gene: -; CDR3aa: CASSERQEAYEQYF
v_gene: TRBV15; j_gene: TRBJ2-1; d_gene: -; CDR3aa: CATSRSGANEQFF
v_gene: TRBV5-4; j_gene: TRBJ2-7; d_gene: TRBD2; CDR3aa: CASSRTSGSSYEQYF
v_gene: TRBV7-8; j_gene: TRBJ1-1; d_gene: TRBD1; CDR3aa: CASSLSRGATEAFF
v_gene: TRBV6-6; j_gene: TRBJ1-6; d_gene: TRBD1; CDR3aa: CASHTTRQGDNSPLHF
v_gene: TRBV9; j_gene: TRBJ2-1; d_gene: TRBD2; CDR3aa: CASSVALLAGDGEQFF
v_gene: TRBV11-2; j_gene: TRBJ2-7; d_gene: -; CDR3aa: CASSLEWGHEQYF
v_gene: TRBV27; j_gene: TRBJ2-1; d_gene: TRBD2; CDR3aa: CASSYSGGPYNEQFF
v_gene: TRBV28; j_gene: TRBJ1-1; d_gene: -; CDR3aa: CASSLSGGWSDPKEAFF
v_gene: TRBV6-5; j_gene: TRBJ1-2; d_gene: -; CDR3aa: CASSYSLGGYGYTF
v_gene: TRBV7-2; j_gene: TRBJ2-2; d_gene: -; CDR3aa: CASSPDRNTGELFF